The 7 T cell receptor beta chains in this list originate from one sample, sequenced in a study of CD8+CD57+ T cells in acquired aplastic anemia. Genomic DNA acted as the template from which TCR beta VDJ combination and CDR3 sequence profiling were carried out. From the reads, TCRdb called clonotypes with MiXCR, one entry per CDR3 protein. The data show around 200,000 distinct CDR3 sequences, more than 45% seen once. Previously, flow cytometry had revealed CD8+CD57+ cell expansion in the patients chosen for sequencing. The sample consisted of sorted CD4+, CD8+, or CD8+CD57+ T cells (not recorded which) from PBMCs. The receptor set was obtained from a human donor with aplastic anemia.

Here the CDR3 DNA reads TGTGCCAGCAGCTCGGACAGTACAACTAATGAAAAACTGTTTTTT. It translates to CASSSDSTTNEKLFF. The genes are TRBV7-2 and TRBJ1-4, with a possible D match to TRBD1 (6 bases). The V end was cut by 4 bases, the J end by 0 bases, with 9 bases between. The CDR3 runs 15 residues. The germline V gene has CDR1 SGHTA and CDR2 FQGNSA.

At least ten counts were recorded for this clonotype. The chain employs TRBV20-1 and TRBJ1-5, with D possibly being TRBD1 (5 bases). V shed 4 bases and J shed 3 bases, with 13 bases lying between them. The CDR3 is 14 amino acids. Germline lookup yields CDR1 DFQATT and CDR2 SNEGSKA (reference sequence). This CDR3 is CSAISGSSNQPQHF. DNA for the CDR3: TGCAGTGCTATATCAGGGTCCTCCAATCAGCCCCAGCATTTT.

Ten or more counts support this clonotype. This chain uses TRBV10-3 with TRBJ2-2; 14 nucleotides match TRBD2. The CDR3 runs 16 residues. The J segment lost 5 bases and the V segment lost 6 bases, leaving 5 bases of the junction unmatched. CDR1 is ENHRY and CDR2 is SYGVKD in the germline V gene. Here the CDR3 DNA reads TGTGCCATCAGGGGACTAGCGGGAGTGGGTACCGGGGAGCTGTTTTTT. Its translation: CAIRGLAGVGTGELFF.

Comments on this clonotype: Given the absence of the conserved phenylalanine or tryptophan at the CDR3 end, a read error is likely. The rearrangement joins TRBV25-1 to TRBJ2-3; no clear D gene. This CDR3 comprises 14 residues. Trimming stripped 4 bases from V and 3 bases from J, with 11 bases between. Germline V gene data show CDR1 as MGHDK and CDR2 as SYGVNS. For the CDR3, the DNA is TGTGCCAGCAGTGGAAATCACCAGACAGATACGCAGTATCTT. Translated: CASSGNHQTDTQYL.

The chain links TRBV30 to TRBJ1-5, with unresolved D. Germline loops: CDR1 GTSNPN, CDR2 SVGIG (reference sequence). The CDR3 has 13 residues. Trimming shortened V by 0 bases and J by 5 bases, and 8 bases separated the two germline ends. Here the CDR3 reads CAWSVNNDQPQHF. DNA for the CDR3: TGTGCCTGGAGTGTAAACAACGATCAGCCCCAGCATTTT.

Comment on this clonotype: Relative to the germline gene, one junction end is altered; a read error may explain this. The gene calls are TRBV15 and TRBJ1-1; TRBD1 might be the D (5 bases). CDR1 LNHNV and CDR2 YYDKDF come from the germline V gene (reference sequence). CDR3 length equals 13 residues. CDR3 in DNA: TGTGCCACCAGCAGAGGACAGCCCACTGAGGCTTTCTTT. The encoded protein is CATSRGQPTEAFF.

Ten or more counts support this clonotype. This chain connects TRBV19 to TRBJ2-1; 9 bases are shared with TRBD2. The CDR3 has 16 amino acids. V dropped 0 bases and J dropped 8; count of bases not matched to a gene: 8. CDR1 LNHDA and CDR2 SQIVND come from the germline V gene (reference sequence). The CDR3 spells CASSIDGLASKYEQFF. The CDR3 DNA sequence: TGTGCCAGTAGTATAGATGGACTAGCGTCGAAGTATGAGCAGTTCTTC.